This is a list of T cell receptor beta chains from one sample in a study of T cell responses to AZD1222 COVID-19 vaccine. Data came from immunoSEQ multiplex PCR; TCRdb stores just in-frame clones and leaves some out. There are around 110,000 clones in the sample; 93% occur only once, and about 3% lies in the top ten. This specimen was peripheral blood, taken on day 0 of AZD1222 vaccination. Receptors were obtained from an adult in good health. Both conserved end residues are part of each CDR3. Fields, in order: D gene, V gene, J gene, clone size, CDR3 length, CDR3 DNA, CDR3 protein. D genes are given only for firm matches. Rows may omit the clone size; those that give it use once, few, many or a size class.

>.|TRBV29-1|TRBJ2-3|.|12
TGCAGCGTTGACGGCCTCTCAGATACGCAGTATTTT
CSVDGLSDTQYF
>.|TRBV27|TRBJ2-5|.|12
TGTGCCAGCAGCCCAGGGTTGAAGACCCAGTACTTC
CASSPGLKTQYF
>TRBD1|TRBV7-6|TRBJ1-2|.|14
TGTGCCAGCAGCCAACTTCCGGGACAGGATGGCTACACCTTC
CASSQLPGQDGYTF
>.|TRBV29-1|TRBJ2-3|.|15
TGCAGCGCCGCGGTTGGGACTGGGGTTACAGATACGCAGTATTTT
CSAAVGTGVTDTQYF
>.|TRBV5-1|TRBJ2-3|.|15
TGCGCCAGCAGCAGGGGCGAGTCTGGGACAGATACGCAGTATTTT
CASSRGESGTDTQYF
>.|TRBV28|TRBJ2-1|once|13
TGTGCTTTGCGGGCCAGCTCCTACAATGAGCAGTTCTTC
CALRASSYNEQFF
>.|TRBV19|TRBJ2-7|.|14
TGTGCCAGTAGTATAGGGAAAGGGTTCTACGAGCAGTACTTC
CASSIGKGFYEQYF
>.|TRBV6-4|TRBJ2-2|.|15
TGTGCCAGCAGTGCAGATAGGGACGACACCGGGGAGCTGTTTTTT
CASSADRDDTGELFF
>TRBD1|TRBV29-1|TRBJ2-3|.|12
TGCAGCGTTGAAGATCAGGGGGTTACGCAGTATTTT
CSVEDQGVTQYF
>.|TRBV11-3|TRBJ2-7|.|14
TGTGCCAGCAGCTTAGATGGGACAAGGAACGAGCAGTACTTC
CASSLDGTRNEQYF
>TRBD1|TRBV9|TRBJ2-7|.|12
TGTGCCAGCAGCCGGGACAGCTACGAGCAGTACTTC
CASSRDSYEQYF
>TRBD1|TRBV14|TRBJ1-2|few|14
TGTGCCAGCAGCCAGGCCACCTGGGACAGCGGCTACACCTTC
CASSQATWDSGYTF
>.|TRBV2|TRBJ1-6|few|14
TGTGCCAGCAACCAGGACAGCACTAATTCACCCCTCCACTTT
CASNQDSTNSPLHF
>.|TRBV27|TRBJ2-3|.|15
TGTGCCAGCAGTTTATGGGACCAAAGCACAGATACGCAGTATTTT
CASSLWDQSTDTQYF
>TRBD1|TRBV27|TRBJ1-2|.|16
TGTGCCAGCAGTTCTCCTGGGACAGGGAATATCTATGGCTACACCTTC
CASSSPGTGNIYGYTF
>TRBD1|TRBV2|TRBJ1-2|.|13
TGTGCCAGCGTCCAGGGGGCGGACTATGGCTACACCTTC
CASVQGADYGYTF
>TRBD1|TRBV28|TRBJ1-6|.|15
TGTGCCAGCAGTATTAGGACAGGAGGGCATTCACCCCTCCACTTT
CASSIRTGGHSPLHF
>.|TRBV30|TRBJ1-2|.|14
TGTGCCTGGGATCGGACTGAGTTATCCCGGGGCTACACCTTC
CAWDRTELSRGYTF
>.|TRBV19|TRBJ1-1|.|14
TGTGCCAGTAGTATTTCCGGGGCGGGCACTGAAGCTTTCTTT
CASSISGAGTEAFF
>TRBD2|TRBV4-1|TRBJ2-7|.|16
TGCGCCAGCAGCCTCCTCGTGACTAGCGGGGCCTACGAGCAGTACTTC
CASSLLVTSGAYEQYF
>.|TRBV10-1|TRBJ1-1|.|11
TGCGCCAGCAGTATAGACAGGACTACTTTCTTT
CASSIDRTTFF
>TRBD2|TRBV4-1|TRBJ2-1|.|16
TGCGCCAGCAGCCAAACCCCTAGCGGGAGTTCGTATGAGCAGTTCTTC
CASSQTPSGSSYEQFF
>TRBD2|TRBV20-1|TRBJ2-7|.|14
TGCAGTGCTAGTTCCCACGGGGGGATTTACGAGCAGTACTTC
CSASSHGGIYEQYF
>.|TRBV11-2|TRBJ2-7|.|15
TGTGCCAGCAGCCCCCGGGCCAGGGCTTCCTACGAGCAGTACTTC
CASSPRARASYEQYF
>TRBD1|TRBV10-3|TRBJ1-1|.|15
TGTGCCATCAGGCCCTTGACAGGGCTGAACACTGAAGCTTTCTTT
CAIRPLTGLNTEAFF
>.|TRBV5-6|TRBJ2-1|.|16
TGTGCCAGCAGTTTTACTAGCCCCCATGCAGGGAATGAGCAGTTCTTC
CASSFTSPHAGNEQFF
>TRBD2|TRBV27|TRBJ2-7|.|15
TGTGCCAGCAGTTTATCCCTAGCGGGACCCTACGAGCAGTACTTC
CASSLSLAGPYEQYF
>.|TRBV27|TRBJ2-6|.|16
TGTGCCAGCAGTTTACTGGGGTCCTCTGGGGCCAACGTCCTGACTTTC
CASSLLGSSGANVLTF
>.|TRBV19|TRBJ2-7|.|14
TGTGCCAGTAGTATAGGGGGACACAACTACGAGCAGTACTTC
CASSIGGHNYEQYF